This T cell receptor beta chain came from a study of shared clonotypes between healthy human individuals. Naive CD8 cells, CD45RO-negative and positively selected for CCR7, excluded terminally differentiated effector memory CD45RA+ cells. Data came from immunoSEQ multiplex PCR; TCRdb stores just in-frame clones and leaves some out. The sample shows about 2.1 million clones, around 93% of them seen only once. The sample taken for sequencing was naive CD8+ T cells from PBMCs. This sequence originates from a man aged 18 to 30 in good health. Some clones in this sample may be carry-over from other donors' samples.

DNA of the CDR3: TGCGCCAGCAGTTCCCCAGACTTAGTCTCCTACGAGCAGTACTTC. As protein: CASSSPDLVSYEQYF. V and J are TRBV10-2 and TRBJ2-7, with D unresolved. Trimming left V 5 bases short and J 0 bases short, with 14 bases between. CDR1 and CDR2 (germline): WSHSY, SAAADI. This CDR3 spans 15 amino acids.